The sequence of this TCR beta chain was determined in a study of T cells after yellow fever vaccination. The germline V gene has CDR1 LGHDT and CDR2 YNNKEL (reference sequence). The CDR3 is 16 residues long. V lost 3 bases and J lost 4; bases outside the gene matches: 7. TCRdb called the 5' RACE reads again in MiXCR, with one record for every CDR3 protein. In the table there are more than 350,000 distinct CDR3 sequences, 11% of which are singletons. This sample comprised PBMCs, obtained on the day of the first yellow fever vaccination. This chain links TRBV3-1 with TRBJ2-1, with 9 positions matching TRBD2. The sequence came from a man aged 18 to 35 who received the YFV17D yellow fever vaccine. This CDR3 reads CASSQYAGGAYNEQFF. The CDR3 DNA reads TGTGCCAGCAGCCAGTACGCGGGGGGGGCATACAATGAGCAGTTCTTC.